A single TCR beta chain is shown here with its context. The sample originates from a study of blood T cell repertoires in COVID-19. Study information: The United States, Italy and Spain supplied acute and convalescent COVID-19 samples.

Trimming removed 4 bases at V and 4 bases at J, with 12 bases between. The germline CDR1 and CDR2 sequences are SGHRS and YFSETQ. The CDR3 is 14 residues long. The data were produced by immunoSEQ multiplex PCR, yet TCRdb's version contains in-frame clones alone and is incomplete. The data show some 250,000 clones, approximately 82% seen once. The clonotype originates from a young woman with acute or convalescent COVID-19. The sequencing sample was made of peripheral blood. This chain joins TRBV5-1 and TRBJ2-1, with D possibly TRBD2 on 6 matching bases. CDR3 region: CASSNGTYYNEQFF. The CDR3 DNA reads TGCGCCAGCAGCAACGGGACTTATTACAATGAGCAGTTCTTC. Full variable domain (outside the CDR3, taken from reference TRBV5-1 and TRBJ2-1): KAGVTQTPRYLIKTRGQQVTLSCSPISGHRSVSWYQQTPGQGLQFLFEYFSETQRNKGNFPGRFSGRQFSNSRSEMNVSTLELGDSALYLCASSNGTYYNEQFFGPGTRLTVL.